This T cell receptor beta chain was sequenced in a study of CD8 T cells in ankylosing spondylitis (dated by TCRdb to about 2017). At the level of the whole study: The study profiled T cell receptor beta repertoires in healthy donors and ankylosing spondylitis patients to find disease-linked TCR variants. In total, the full study cohort was made up of 95 to 110 healthy donors and 25 to 30 ankylosing spondylitis patients. Peripheral blood was sampled, and synovial fluid was additionally collected from ankylosing spondylitis patients. Summary of the overall study and its limitations: According to the report, matched synovial fluid samples from ankylosing spondylitis patients were significantly enriched for the disease-linked clones. A TCR beta motif of fewer than 10 highly homologous amino acid variants appeared characteristic of blood from ankylosing spondylitis patients. Some motif variants had previously been reported in the synovial fluid and blood of reactive arthritis patients, which suggests shared mechanisms of disease initiation. The disease-linked clones had a CD8+ phenotype and were found at relatively low frequencies in peripheral blood.

Instrument used: Illumina HiSeq 2500. Quantitative 5'-RACE with molecular barcodes was used to prepare TCR beta libraries. In the source study's methods: A new computational method, built on a probabilistic model of VDJ rearrangement, was used to identify disease-linked TCR variants. The public reads were quality trimmed at Q25 with fastp and then assembled into clones with MiXCR by TCRdb, keeping productive beta chains. Duplicate CDR3 protein sequences are folded into a single record with the most common DNA and genes. The V and J calls here are based on TCRdb, not the publication. This sample holds some 840,000 distinct CDR3 sequences; 12% were observed only once. The ten largest clones capture 0.51% of the sample. On this clonotype itself: What this receptor recognizes is not known. There are no base qualities to consult, and no much larger clone falls within one base.

The source is a male donor with ankylosing spondylitis. The sequenced sample was blood, either unsorted or a sorted T cell fraction (not recorded which).

The sequenced DNA: TGCAGTGCTAGAGGCCGGGACGGATGGCGAGAAAAACTGTTTTTT. Translated, it gives CSARGRDGWREKLFF. This sequence uses TRBV20-1 and TRBJ1-4, with a tentative D gene TRBD1 over 5 matching bases. Inclusive of the bounding cysteine and phenylalanine, the CDR3 is 15 residues long. CDR3 DNA is the only sequence kept; it has 45 bases, read in frame from the first base. V drops 1 base and J drops 8 bases, leaving 17 bases in between. CDR1 DFQATT and CDR2 SNEGSKA were looked up in the germline V gene (reference sequence).